The present TCR beta chain was sequenced within a study of regulatory T cells in long-lasting Graves disease. Whole-study findings and limits: Persistent disease preferred TRBV28, TRBJ1-2 and TRBJ2-5; new disease, TRBV20-1 and TRBJ2-1.

Time point described: newly diagnosed GD, antithyroid drugs for less than 3 months. Scientists built the TCR library using RNA that was extracted from PBMCs. Patients with Graves' disease were diagnosed by American Thyroid Association guidelines. Regarding this clonotype: What it recognizes is unknown.

The germline V gene has CDR1 SGHTA and CDR2 FQGNSA. This CDR3 region has 17 residues. V dropped 1 base and J dropped 3; count of bases not matched to a gene: 11. TCR beta libraries were built with iRepertoire HTBI primers and Arm-PCR of CDR3 regions. MiXCR, applied by TCRdb to the multiplex PCR reads, yields one record per CDR3 protein. Counted here are hundreds of thousands of distinct CDR3 sequences, roughly a sixth occurring once; the ten biggest clones make up 25% to 30%. These data were also filed under a second study, of T cells in Graves' hyperthyroidism and ophthalmopathy. That source adds: Diagnoses were established using clinical symptoms, serum thyroxine and TRAb, thyroid ultrasound and orbital computed tomography. With the HTBI primer set, the TCR CDR3 went through a first round of RT-PCR.

The chain employs TRBV7-2 and TRBJ2-7; 8 bases line up with TRBD1. The source is a man aged 35 to 55 with Graves disease. The sample here was peripheral blood mononuclear cells (PBMCs), taken at new diagnosis, from a patient treated with antithyroid drugs. The CDR3 region is CASSLGVRQGWIYEQYF. In DNA form, the CDR3 reads TGTGCCAGCAGCTTAGGTGTCCGACAGGGGTGGATCTACGAGCAGTACTTC.